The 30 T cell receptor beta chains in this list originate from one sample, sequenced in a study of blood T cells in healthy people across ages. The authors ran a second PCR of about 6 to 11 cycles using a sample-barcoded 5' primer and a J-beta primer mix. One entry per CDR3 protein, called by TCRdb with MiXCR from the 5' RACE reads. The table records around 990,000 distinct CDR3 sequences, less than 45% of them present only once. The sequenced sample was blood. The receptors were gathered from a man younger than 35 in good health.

CDR3 amino acids: CASSYSGGGSEAFF. The CDR3 DNA is TGTGCCAGCAGTTACTCTGGGGGTGGCAGCGAAGCTTTCTTT. The rearrangement joins TRBV6-5 to TRBJ1-1; possibly TRBD1 for D (5 bases). Trimming removed 0 bases from V and 8 bases from J, with 13 bases in between. This CDR3 contains 14 residues. Germline V gene data show CDR1 as MNHEY and CDR2 as SVGAGI.

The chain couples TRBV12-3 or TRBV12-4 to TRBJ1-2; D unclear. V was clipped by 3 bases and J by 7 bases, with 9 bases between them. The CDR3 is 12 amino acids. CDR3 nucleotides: TGTGCCAGCAGTTTCTATTATAGTGGCTACACCTTC. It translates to CASSFYYSGYTF.

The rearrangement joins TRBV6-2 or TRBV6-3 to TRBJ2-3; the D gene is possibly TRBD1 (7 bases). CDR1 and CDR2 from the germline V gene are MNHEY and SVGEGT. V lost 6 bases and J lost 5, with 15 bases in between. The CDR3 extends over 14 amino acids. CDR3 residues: CASRAGQHRDTQYF. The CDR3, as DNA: TGTGCCAGCAGGGCGGGACAGCACAGAGATACGCAGTATTTT.

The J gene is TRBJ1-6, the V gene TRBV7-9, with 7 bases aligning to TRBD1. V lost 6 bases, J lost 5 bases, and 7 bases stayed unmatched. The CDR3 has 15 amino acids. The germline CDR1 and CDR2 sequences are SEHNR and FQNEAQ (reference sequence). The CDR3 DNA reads TGTGCCAGCAGAAGACAGGGTGCGGATAATTCACCCCTCCACTTT. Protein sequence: CASRRQGADNSPLHF.

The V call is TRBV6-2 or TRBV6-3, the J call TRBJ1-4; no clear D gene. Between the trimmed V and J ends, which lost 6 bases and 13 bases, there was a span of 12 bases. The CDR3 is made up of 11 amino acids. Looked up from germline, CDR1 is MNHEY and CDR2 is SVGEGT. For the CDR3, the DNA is TGTGCCAGCAGCTCGACCAAGAGACTGTTTTTT. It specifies CASSSTKRLFF.

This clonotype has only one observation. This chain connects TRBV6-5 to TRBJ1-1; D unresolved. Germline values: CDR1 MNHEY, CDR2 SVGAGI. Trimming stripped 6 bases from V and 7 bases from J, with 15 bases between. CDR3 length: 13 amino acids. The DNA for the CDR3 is TGTGCCAGCAGCCCTAATGCGAGGGATGAAGCTTTCTTT. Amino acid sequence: CASSPNARDEAFF.

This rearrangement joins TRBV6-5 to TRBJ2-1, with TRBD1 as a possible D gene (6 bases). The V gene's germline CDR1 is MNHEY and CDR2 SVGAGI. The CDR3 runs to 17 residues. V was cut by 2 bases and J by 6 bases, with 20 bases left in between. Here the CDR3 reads CASSYLHNPGQCNEQFF. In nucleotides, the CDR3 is TGTGCCAGCAGTTACCTCCATAACCCCGGACAGTGCAATGAGCAGTTCTTC.

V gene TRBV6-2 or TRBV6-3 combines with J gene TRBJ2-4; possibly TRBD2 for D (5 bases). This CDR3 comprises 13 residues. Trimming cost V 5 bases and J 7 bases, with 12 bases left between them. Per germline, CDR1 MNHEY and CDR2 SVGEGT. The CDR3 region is CASSARTGNIQYF. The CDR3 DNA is TGTGCCAGCAGTGCGCGGACGGGGAACATTCAGTACTTC.

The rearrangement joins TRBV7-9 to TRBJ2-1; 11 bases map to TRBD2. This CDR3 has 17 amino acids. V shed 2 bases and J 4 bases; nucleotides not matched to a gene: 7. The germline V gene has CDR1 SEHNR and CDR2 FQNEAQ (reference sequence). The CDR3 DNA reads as TGTGCCAGCAGCTTACAGACTAGCGGGGCCGCTTACAATGAGCAGTTCTTC. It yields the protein CASSLQTSGAAYNEQFF.

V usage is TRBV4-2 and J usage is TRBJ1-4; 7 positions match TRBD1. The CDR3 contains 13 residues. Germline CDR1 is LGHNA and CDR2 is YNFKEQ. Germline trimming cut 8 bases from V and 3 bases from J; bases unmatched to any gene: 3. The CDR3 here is CASGTVANEKLFF. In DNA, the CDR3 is TGTGCCAGCGGGACAGTAGCTAATGAAAAACTGTTTTTT.

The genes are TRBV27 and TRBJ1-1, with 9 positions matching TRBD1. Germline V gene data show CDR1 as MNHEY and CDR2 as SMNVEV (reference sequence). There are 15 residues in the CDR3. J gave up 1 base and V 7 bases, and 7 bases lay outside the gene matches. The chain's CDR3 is CASTPDRGRNTEAFF. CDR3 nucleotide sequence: TGTGCCAGCACCCCGGACAGGGGACGGAACACTGAAGCTTTCTTT.

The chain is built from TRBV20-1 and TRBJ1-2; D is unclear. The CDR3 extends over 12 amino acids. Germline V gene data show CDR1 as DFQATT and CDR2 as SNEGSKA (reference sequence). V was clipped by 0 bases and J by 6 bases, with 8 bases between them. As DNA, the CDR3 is TGCAGTGCTAGAGAGGGTTCTCATGGCTACACCTTC. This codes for CSAREGSHGYTF.

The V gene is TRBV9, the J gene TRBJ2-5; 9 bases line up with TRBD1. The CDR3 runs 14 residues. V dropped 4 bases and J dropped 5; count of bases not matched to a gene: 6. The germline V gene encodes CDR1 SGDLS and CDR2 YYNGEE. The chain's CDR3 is CASSQSGQGETQYF. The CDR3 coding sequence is TGTGCCAGCAGCCAATCCGGACAGGGGGAGACCCAGTACTTC.

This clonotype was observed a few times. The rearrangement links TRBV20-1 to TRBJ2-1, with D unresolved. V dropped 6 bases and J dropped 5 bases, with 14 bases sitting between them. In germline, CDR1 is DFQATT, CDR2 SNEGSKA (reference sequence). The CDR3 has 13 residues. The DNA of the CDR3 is TGCAGTGCGTCCGGAAGGGCTAACAATGAGCAGTTCTTC. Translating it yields CSASGRANNEQFF.

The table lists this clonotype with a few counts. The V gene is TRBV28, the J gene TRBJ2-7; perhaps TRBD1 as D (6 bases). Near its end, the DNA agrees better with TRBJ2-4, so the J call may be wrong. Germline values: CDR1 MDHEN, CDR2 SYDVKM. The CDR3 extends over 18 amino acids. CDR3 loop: CASSLFWTERRTANIQYF. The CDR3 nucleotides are TGTGCCAGCAGTTTATTTTGGACAGAGAGGAGGACAGCTAACATTCAGTACTTC.

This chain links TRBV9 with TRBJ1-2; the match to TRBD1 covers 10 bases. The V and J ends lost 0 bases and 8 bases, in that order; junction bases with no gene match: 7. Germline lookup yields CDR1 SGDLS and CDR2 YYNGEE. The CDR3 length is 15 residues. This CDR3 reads CASSVVQGTGEGYTF. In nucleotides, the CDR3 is TGTGCCAGCAGCGTAGTACAAGGGACAGGGGAAGGCTACACCTTC.

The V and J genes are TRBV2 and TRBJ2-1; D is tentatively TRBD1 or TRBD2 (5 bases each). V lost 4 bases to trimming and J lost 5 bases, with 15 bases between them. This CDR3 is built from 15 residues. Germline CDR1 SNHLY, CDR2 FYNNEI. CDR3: CASSAGTGSDNEQFF. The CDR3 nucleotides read TGTGCCAGCAGTGCGGGGACGGGGAGTGACAATGAGCAGTTCTTC.

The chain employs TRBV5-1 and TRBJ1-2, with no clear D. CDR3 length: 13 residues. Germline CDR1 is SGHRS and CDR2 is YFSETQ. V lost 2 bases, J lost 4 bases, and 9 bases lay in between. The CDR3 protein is CASSLEPIYGYTF. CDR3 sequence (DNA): TGCGCCAGCAGCTTAGAACCCATCTATGGCTACACCTTC.

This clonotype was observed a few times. CDR3 in amino acids: CASKIGQLISYEQYF. CDR3 coding DNA: TGTGCCAGCAAAATCGGACAGCTGATCTCCTACGAGCAGTACTTC. This rearrangement joins TRBV27 to TRBJ2-7; maybe TRBD1 (6 bases). Per the germline V gene, CDR1 is MNHEY and CDR2 is SMNVEV (reference sequence). The V end was cut by 7 bases, the J end by 0 bases, with 16 bases between. The CDR3 length is 15 residues.

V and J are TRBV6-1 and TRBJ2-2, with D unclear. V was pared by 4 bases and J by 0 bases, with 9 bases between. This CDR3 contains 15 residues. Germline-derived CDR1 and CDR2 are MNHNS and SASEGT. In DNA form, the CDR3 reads TGTGCCAGCAGTGTAAGAGGAGCGAACACCGGGGAGCTGTTTTTT. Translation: CASSVRGANTGELFF.

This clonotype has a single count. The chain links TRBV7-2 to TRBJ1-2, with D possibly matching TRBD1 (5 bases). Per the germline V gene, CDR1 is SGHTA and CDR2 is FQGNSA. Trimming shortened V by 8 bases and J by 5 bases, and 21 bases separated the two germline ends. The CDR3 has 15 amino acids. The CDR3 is CASLLRPGGGYGYTF. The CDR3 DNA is TGTGCCAGCCTCCTTAGGCCAGGTGGGGGGTATGGCTACACCTTC.

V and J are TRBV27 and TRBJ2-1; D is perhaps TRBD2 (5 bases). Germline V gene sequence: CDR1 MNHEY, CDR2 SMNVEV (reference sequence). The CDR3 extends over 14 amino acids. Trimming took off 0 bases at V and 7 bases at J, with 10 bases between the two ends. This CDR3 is CASSLSEVANEQFF. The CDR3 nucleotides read TGTGCCAGCAGTTTATCGGAGGTGGCTAATGAGCAGTTCTTC.

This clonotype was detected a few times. The CDR3 spells CAISESGDRGQPQHF. CDR3 nucleotide sequence: TGTGCCATCAGTGAGTCCGGGGACAGGGGGCAACCCCAGCATTTT. The J gene is TRBJ1-5, the V gene TRBV10-3; 12 bases map to TRBD1. Germline V gene lookup returns CDR1 ENHRY and CDR2 SYGVKD. The CDR3 extends over 15 amino acids. Germline trimming cut 0 bases from V and 10 bases from J; bases unmatched to any gene: 4.

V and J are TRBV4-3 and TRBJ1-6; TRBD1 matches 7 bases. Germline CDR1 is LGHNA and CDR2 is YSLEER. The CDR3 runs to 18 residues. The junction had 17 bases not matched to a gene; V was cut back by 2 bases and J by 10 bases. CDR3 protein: CASSQRMGARQGPSPLHF. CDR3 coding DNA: TGCGCCAGCAGCCAACGAATGGGGGCCCGACAGGGACCATCACCCCTCCACTTT.

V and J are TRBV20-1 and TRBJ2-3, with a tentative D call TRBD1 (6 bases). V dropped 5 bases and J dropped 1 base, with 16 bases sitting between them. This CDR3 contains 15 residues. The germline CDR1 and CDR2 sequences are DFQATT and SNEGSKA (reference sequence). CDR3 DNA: TGCAGTGCTCCTGAGAGGGGGTATGGCACAGATACGCAGTATTTT. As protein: CSAPERGYGTDTQYF.

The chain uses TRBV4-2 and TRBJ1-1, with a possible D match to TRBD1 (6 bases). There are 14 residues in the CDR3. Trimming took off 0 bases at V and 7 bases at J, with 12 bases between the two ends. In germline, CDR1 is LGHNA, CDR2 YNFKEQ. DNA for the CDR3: TGTGCCAGCAGCCAAGATGTACAGGGTGTTGAAGCTTTCTTT. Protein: CASSQDVQGVEAFF.

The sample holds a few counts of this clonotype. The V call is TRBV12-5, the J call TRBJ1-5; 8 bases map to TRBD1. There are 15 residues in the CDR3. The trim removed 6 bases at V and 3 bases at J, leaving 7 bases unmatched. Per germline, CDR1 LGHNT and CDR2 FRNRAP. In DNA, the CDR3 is TGTGCTAGTGGCCAATCAGGGGGCCTCAATCAGCCCCAGCATTTT. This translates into CASGQSGGLNQPQHF.

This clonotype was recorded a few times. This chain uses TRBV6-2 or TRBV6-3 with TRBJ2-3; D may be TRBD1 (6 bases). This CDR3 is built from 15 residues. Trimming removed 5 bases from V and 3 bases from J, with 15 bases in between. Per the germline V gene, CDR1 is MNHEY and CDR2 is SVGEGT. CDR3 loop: CASSHQDSSTDTQYF. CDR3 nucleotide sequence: TGTGCCAGCAGTCACCAGGACAGTTCTACAGATACGCAGTATTTT.

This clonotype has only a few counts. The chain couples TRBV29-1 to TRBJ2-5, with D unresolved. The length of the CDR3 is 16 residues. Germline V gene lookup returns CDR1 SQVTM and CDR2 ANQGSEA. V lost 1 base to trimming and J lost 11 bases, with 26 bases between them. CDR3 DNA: TGCAGCGTTGAAGTCGCCTTCGCGGCAGCGAACAATGAGCAGTACTTC. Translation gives CSVEVAFAAANNEQYF. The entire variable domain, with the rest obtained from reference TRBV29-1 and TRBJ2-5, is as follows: SAVISQKPSRDICQRGTSLTIQCQVDSQVTMMFWYRQQPGQSLTLIATANQGSEATYESGFVIDKFPISRPNLTFSTLTVSNMSPEDSSIYLCSVEVAFAAANNEQYFGPGTRLLVL.

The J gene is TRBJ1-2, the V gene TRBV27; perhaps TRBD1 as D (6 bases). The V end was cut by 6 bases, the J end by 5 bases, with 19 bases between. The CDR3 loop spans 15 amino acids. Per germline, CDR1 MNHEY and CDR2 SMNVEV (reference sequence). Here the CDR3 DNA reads TGTGCCAGCAGAGAAACTGGGGGGCCGAAATATGGCTACACCTTC. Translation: CASRETGGPKYGYTF.